The text below deals with one T cell receptor (beta chain). What it binds is not known. CDR1 is GTSNPN and CDR2 is SVGIG in the germline V gene (reference sequence). This CDR3 is 13 amino acids long. V shed 3 bases and J 12 bases; nucleotides not matched to a gene: 12. This entry is derived from a study of T cells in pancreatic ductal adenocarcinoma. Overall study findings and caveats: This surgical cohort overrepresents the minority presenting with early-stage disease. Blood had more productive templates and around 8-fold more unique clonotypes than tumor. Tumor and blood clonality did not differ significantly, about 0.1 versus 0.07. Tumors hold more CD45RO+ effector T cells, which may bias toward lower diversity.

Sequencing used immunoSEQ multiplex PCR; TCRdb keeps in-frame clones, though not all of them. The profile covers around 31,000 clones, with over 85% appearing a single time and roughly 2.3% taken by the ten largest. Surgery without prior neoadjuvant therapy was the treatment of the selected pancreatic ductal adenocarcinoma patients. Material: PBMCs. J is TRBJ2-7 and V is TRBV30; 9 bases line up with TRBD1. The TCR comes from a human donor with pancreatic ductal adenocarcinoma. CDR3 sequence (DNA): TGTGCCTGGAGCTCCGGGACAGGGAGGAAACTGTACTTC. It codes for CAWSSGTGRKLYF.